These 10 T cell receptor beta chains were sequenced from one sample in a study of human T cells and chemical hapten exposure. Specified time point: patch test 3, about 24 weeks after DPC sensitization. Treatment defined: therapeutic diphenylcyclopropenone sensitization with weekly scalp DPC. MiXCR, applied by TCRdb to the RACE reads, yields one record per CDR3 protein. This sample yields some 71,000 distinct CDR3 sequences, of which around 10% are seen a single time; more than 1.2% belongs to the top ten. The specimen was whole blood, collected in connection with sensitization to the hapten diphenylcyclopropenone (DPC). The receptors originated from a woman between 45 and 60 years old with alopecia areata. Some clones in this sample may be carry-over from other donors' samples.

This clonotype has ten or more counts. This chain links TRBV29-1 with TRBJ2-2, with D maybe TRBD1 (6 bases). V was trimmed by 6 bases and J by 3 bases, leaving 14 bases between them. The CDR3 has 14 residues. Per germline, CDR1 SQVTM and CDR2 ANQGSEA. In DNA form, the CDR3 reads TGCAGCGTCCTAAGGGGGACCCACACCGGGGAGCTGTTTTTT. It codes for CSVLRGTHTGELFF.

There are a few counts of this clonotype. The gene calls are TRBV7-2 and TRBJ2-7, with no clear D. From germline, CDR1 is SGHTA and CDR2 FQGNSA. V lost 5 bases and J 0 bases, leaving 17 bases between the germline ends. This CDR3 contains 16 residues. The CDR3: CASSGRLRGASYEQYF. As DNA, the CDR3 is TGTGCCAGCAGCGGACGCCTGCGCGGAGCCTCCTACGAGCAGTACTTC.

This clonotype was found many times. The rearrangement links TRBV5-1 to TRBJ2-3, with a possible D match to TRBD2 (6 bases). The V and J ends lost 0 bases and 2 bases respectively, with 13 bases between them. Looked up from germline, CDR1 is SGHRS and CDR2 is YFSETQ. This CDR3 has 16 amino acids. DNA of the CDR3: TGCGCCAGCAGCTTGGGAATAGCGGAGTACACAGATACGCAGTATTTT. Protein sequence: CASSLGIAEYTDTQYF.

The rearrangement links TRBV12-3 or TRBV12-4 to TRBJ2-3; TRBD2 matches 7 bases. This CDR3 has 15 amino acids. V lost 4 bases to trimming and J lost 2 bases; unmatched junction nucleotides: 6. As DNA, the CDR3 is TGTGCCAGCAGTTCGGCGGGAGAGGTCACAGATACGCAGTATTTT. Residues: CASSSAGEVTDTQYF.

In this sample, this clonotype turned up many times. The chain employs TRBV3-1 and TRBJ2-2; perhaps TRBD2 as D (5 bases). The length of the CDR3 is 17 residues. In germline, CDR1 is LGHDT, CDR2 YNNKEL (reference sequence). V shed 4 bases and J shed 4 bases, with 19 bases lying between them. This CDR3 is CASSPTLSGALTGELFF. In DNA, the CDR3 is TGTGCCAGCAGCCCGACCCTAAGCGGAGCCCTCACCGGGGAGCTGTTTTTT.

In its sample, this clonotype was seen many times. This chain links TRBV6-1 with TRBJ1-5; D unresolved. V lost 6 bases to trimming and J lost 0 bases, with 15 bases between them. The germline gives CDR1 MNHNS, CDR2 SASEGT. CDR3 length: 16 amino acids. The DNA for the CDR3 is TGTGCCAGCAGACCACCCCCTTTTTATAGCAATCAGCCCCAGCATTTT. The encoded protein is CASRPPPFYSNQPQHF.

V and J are TRBV19 and TRBJ2-6; weak D call: TRBD2 (6 bases). Trimming took off 10 bases at V and 0 bases at J, with 16 bases between the two ends. CDR1 and CDR2 from the germline V gene are LNHDA and SQIVND (reference sequence). This CDR3 comprises 16 residues. The CDR3 reads CATTGTSSSGANVLTF. CDR3 nucleotide sequence: TGTGCCACGACCGGGACTTCAAGCTCTGGGGCCAACGTCCTGACTTTC.

Only a few counts were recorded for this clonotype. This chain connects TRBV6-1 to TRBJ2-1; possible D gene TRBD2, 5 bases. CDR3 length: 14 amino acids. Deletions cut 8 bases from V and 8 bases from J, with 19 bases between. CDR1 and CDR2 from the germline V gene are MNHNS and SASEGT. The CDR3 DNA reads as TGTGCCAGCGACCGGTTTGGGCTAGCAGATGAGCAGTTCTTC. It specifies CASDRFGLADEQFF.

The J gene is TRBJ1-5, the V gene TRBV7-2, with 7 nucleotides matching TRBD1. This CDR3 has 15 amino acids. Trimming removed 3 bases from V and 3 bases from J; junction bases left unmatched: 5. The V gene's germline CDR1 is SGHTA and CDR2 FQGNSA. The CDR3 reads CASSLGQPNNQPQHF. The CDR3 DNA reads as TGTGCCAGCAGCTTGGGACAGCCAAACAATCAGCCCCAGCATTTT.

The chain uses TRBV6-5 and TRBJ1-2; D perhaps matches TRBD1 (5 bases). V lost 6 bases to trimming and J lost 4 bases, with 12 bases between them. The CDR3 has 13 residues. The germline V gene has CDR1 MNHEY and CDR2 SVGAGI. The CDR3 coding sequence is TGTGCCAGCAGCAAAGCCGGGGCCTATGGCTACACCTTC. It is translated as CASSKAGAYGYTF.